Presented here are 10 T cell receptor beta chains from one specimen sequenced in a study of shared clonotypes between healthy human individuals (dated by TCRdb to 2018 to 2021). Receptors were amplified or captured by the immunoSEQ multiplex PCR assay. This immuneACCESS table, as held by TCRdb, lists in-frame sequences with V and J called but not all clones. Of the missing ones, under half trace to an unresolved V gene in checked studies; the others have no known cause. The sample data list about 1.1 million clones, and 60% to 80% of these were observed just once. The ten most abundant clones make up roughly 0.9% of the sample. The sequencing input was memory CD4+ T cells from PBMCs. The cell subset or site label for this specimen denotes: CD45RA-negative fraction. The receptors were sampled from a man aged 18 to 29 in good health. Some clones in this sample may be carry-over from other donors' samples.

The chain carries TRBV6-5 and TRBJ1-5; no clear D. The CDR3 loop spans 12 amino acids. Germline lookup yields CDR1 MNHEY and CDR2 SVGAGI. Trimming took off 8 bases at V and 3 bases at J, with 8 bases between the two ends. The CDR3 here is CASGSPNQPQHF. CDR3 bases: TGTGCCAGCGGTTCCCCCAATCAGCCCCAGCATTTT.

The chain combines TRBV7-8 with TRBJ1-5; tentative D call: TRBD1 (6 bases). The V end lost 6 bases, the J end lost 3 bases, and 18 bases lay between the germline ends. The CDR3 length is 16 residues. The germline V gene encodes CDR1 SGHVS and CDR2 FQNEAQ. The chain's CDR3 is CASSSDLVGANQPQHF. The CDR3 bases are TGTGCCAGCAGTTCGGATTTAGTGGGGGCCAATCAGCCCCAGCATTTT. The full variable domain, completed using reference TRBV7-8 and TRBJ1-5, is GAGVSQSPRYKVAKRGQDVALRCDPISGHVSLFWYQQALGQGPEFLTYFQNEAQLDKSGLPSDRFFAERPEGSVSTLKIQRTQQEDSAVYLCASSSDLVGANQPQHFGDGTRLSIL.

This clone has only a few counts. V and J are TRBV11-3 and TRBJ2-1, with D possibly TRBD2 on 6 matching bases. Germline-derived CDR1 and CDR2 are SGHNT and YENEEA. The V gene lost 2 bases and the J gene lost 6 bases, with 11 bases spanning the gap. This CDR3 has 14 amino acids. As DNA, the CDR3 is TGTGCCAGCAGCTTATCCGGGACTGGCAATGAGCAGTTCTTC. Translated: CASSLSGTGNEQFF. Filled out from reference TRBV11-3 and TRBJ2-1, the complete variable domain reads EAGVVQSPRYKIIEKKQPVAFWCNPISGHNTLYWYLQNLGQGPELLIRYENEEAVDDSQLPKDRFSAERLKGVDSTLKIQPAELGDSAVYLCASSLSGTGNEQFFGPGTRLTVL.

This clone was counted only a few times. J is TRBJ1-4 and V is TRBV11-2; unclear D gene. This CDR3 contains 13 residues. Trimming took off 5 bases at V and 5 bases at J, with 9 bases between the two ends. The V gene's germline CDR1 is SGHAT and CDR2 FQNNGV. DNA for the CDR3: TGTGCCAGCAGCCCGGACCACAATGAAAAACTGTTTTTT. Its protein product is CASSPDHNEKLFF.

This clone occurred many times. This chain uses TRBV5-1 with TRBJ2-5, with D unclear. V lost 3 bases to trimming and J lost 2 bases, with 17 bases between them. The CDR3 consists of 16 residues. CDR1 SGHRS and CDR2 YFSETQ come from the germline V gene. The CDR3 spells CASSYRAHQDQETQYF. CDR3 nucleotide sequence: TGCGCCAGCAGCTACCGGGCCCACCAGGATCAAGAGACCCAGTACTTC.

This chain uses TRBV4-1 with TRBJ2-5; possibly TRBD1 for D (5 bases). V lost 0 bases and J 7 bases, leaving 12 bases between the germline ends. The CDR3 totals 14 residues. Germline CDR1 MGHRA, CDR2 YSYEKL. This CDR3 is CASSQDWATGTQYF. The CDR3 DNA is TGCGCCAGCAGCCAAGATTGGGCTACAGGGACCCAGTACTTC.

CDR3 in DNA: TGTGCCAGCAGTACGACACACAGGGTAACAGATACGCAGTATTTT. Encoded protein: CASSTTHRVTDTQYF. This chain links TRBV27 with TRBJ2-3; possible D gene TRBD1, 6 bases. Germline V gene sequence: CDR1 MNHEY, CDR2 SMNVEV (reference sequence). This CDR3 is built from 15 residues. The V and J ends lost 5 bases and 3 bases respectively, with 15 bases between them.

CDR3 DNA: TGTGCCAGTTCTAGACAGGGTCGTCCGGGTGGCACCGGGGAGCTGTTTTTT. Amino acid sequence: CASSRQGRPGGTGELFF. The chain uses TRBV19 and TRBJ2-2; TRBD1 matches 7 bases. The V gene end was trimmed by 8 bases and the J gene end by 4 bases; junction bases not matched to a gene: 16. CDR3 length equals 17 residues. Germline V gene data show CDR1 as LNHDA and CDR2 as SQIVND (reference sequence).

V and J are TRBV7-9 and TRBJ2-2, with D uncertain. V dropped 1 base and J dropped 2 bases, with 8 bases sitting between them. Germline V lookup: CDR1 SEHNR, CDR2 FQNEAQ (reference sequence). The CDR3 totals 15 residues. CDR3 coding DNA: TGTGCCAGCAGCTTAGAAGTTTCTAACACCGGGGAGCTGTTTTTT. Amino acid sequence: CASSLEVSNTGELFF. Full variable domain (outside the CDR3, taken from reference TRBV7-9 and TRBJ2-2): DTGVSQNPRHKITKRGQNVTFRCDPISEHNRLYWYRQTLGQGPEFLTYFQNEAQLEKSRLLSDRFSAERPKGSFSTLEIQRTEQGDSAMYLCASSLEVSNTGELFFGEGSRLTVL.

This sequence joins TRBV5-1 and TRBJ2-1; D possibly corresponds to TRBD2 (5 bases). Germline values: CDR1 SGHRS, CDR2 YFSETQ. V gave up 1 base and J gave up 9 bases, with 17 bases separating them. The CDR3 extends over 15 amino acids. The DNA for the CDR3 is TGCGCCAGCAGCTTGAGCCTAGCTCAGTCCGGTGAGCAGTTCTTC. Amino acids: CASSLSLAQSGEQFF.